These T cell receptor beta chains were read from a single sample in a study of blood T cell repertoires in COVID-19. Profiled with immunoSEQ multiplex PCR; TCRdb holds only in-frame clones, not every one. The sample has 130,000 or so clones; approximately 80% are singletons. Sequencing was performed on peripheral blood. The receptors shown here come from a human donor in a cohort sampled during active COVID-19. The CDR3 runs from the conserved cysteine through the conserved F or W. Each record gives: CDR3 protein, V gene.

CDR3 protein: CASSSNPGTGTYGYTF; V gene: TRBV27
CDR3 protein: CASSYHNPSPRGPEAFF; V gene: TRBV6-2/TRBV6-3
CDR3 protein: CASSVGGGYSNQPQHF; V gene: TRBV9
CDR3 protein: CASSFTSGGSGGNSPLHF; V gene: TRBV5-5
CDR3 protein: CASSFTGETQYF; V gene: TRBV7-9
CDR3 protein: CASSLESRVYNEQFF; V gene: TRBV7-2
CDR3 protein: CASTSLRGYGYTF; V gene: TRBV6-6
CDR3 protein: CSASRQDLNTEAFF; V gene: TRBV20-1
CDR3 protein: CASKTGSAGVYGYTF; V gene: TRBV2
CDR3 protein: CASSYDSRSYEQYF; V gene: TRBV5-1
CDR3 protein: CASSPLTRNQPQHF; V gene: TRBV27
CDR3 protein: CASSQGNPGQGFLQYF; V gene: TRBV3-1/TRBV3-2
CDR3 protein: CASSPVAYEQYF; V gene: TRBV6-6
CDR3 protein: CASSRTGANYNSPLHF; V gene: TRBV4-2
CDR3 protein: CASSGLVHGGTNNEQFF; V gene: TRBV18
CDR3 protein: CASSLDEGGVYNEQFF; V gene: TRBV5-4
CDR3 protein: CASSGGAKNIQYF; V gene: TRBV6-5
CDR3 protein: CASSQVPGLAGEHRGTQYF; V gene: TRBV7-2
CDR3 protein: CASSFSTGFTEAFF; V gene: TRBV5-1
CDR3 protein: CASSLGYYRSETQYF; V gene: TRBV7-2
CDR3 protein: CASRWGQGFNGYTF; V gene: TRBV5-8
CDR3 protein: CASSFNRGFSEQFF; V gene: TRBV27
CDR3 protein: CASSSFATGVADTQYF; V gene: TRBV7-2
CDR3 protein: CASSVTGAGGSPLHF; V gene: TRBV5-1